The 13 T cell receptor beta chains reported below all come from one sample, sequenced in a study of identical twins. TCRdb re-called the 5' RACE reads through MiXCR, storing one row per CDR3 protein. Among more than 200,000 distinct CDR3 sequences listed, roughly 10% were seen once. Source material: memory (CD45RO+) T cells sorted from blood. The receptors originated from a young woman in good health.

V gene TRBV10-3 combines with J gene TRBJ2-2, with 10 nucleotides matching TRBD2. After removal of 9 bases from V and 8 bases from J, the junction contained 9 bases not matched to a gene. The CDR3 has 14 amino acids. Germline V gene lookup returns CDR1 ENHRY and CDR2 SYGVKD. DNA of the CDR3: TGTGCCATTTCTTTAGCGGGAGGAGGAGGGGAGCTGTTTTTT. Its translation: CAISLAGGGGELFF.

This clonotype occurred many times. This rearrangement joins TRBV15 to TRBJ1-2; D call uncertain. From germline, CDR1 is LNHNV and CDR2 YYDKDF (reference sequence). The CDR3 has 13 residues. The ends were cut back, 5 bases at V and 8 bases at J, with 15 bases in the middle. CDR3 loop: CATSPRMSWGYTF. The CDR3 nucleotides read TGTGCCACCAGCCCCCGTATGTCCTGGGGCTACACCTTC.

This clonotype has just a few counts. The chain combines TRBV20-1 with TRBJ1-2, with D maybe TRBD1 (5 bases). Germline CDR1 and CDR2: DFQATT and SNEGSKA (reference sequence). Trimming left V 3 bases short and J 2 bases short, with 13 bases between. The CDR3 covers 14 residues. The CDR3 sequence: CSARLGADNYGYTF. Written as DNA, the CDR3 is TGCAGTGCTAGGCTTGGGGCGGACAACTATGGCTACACCTTC.

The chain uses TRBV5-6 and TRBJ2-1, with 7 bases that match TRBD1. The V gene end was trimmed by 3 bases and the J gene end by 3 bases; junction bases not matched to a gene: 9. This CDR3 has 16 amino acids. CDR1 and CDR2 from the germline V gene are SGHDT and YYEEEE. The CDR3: CASSSSWGQNYNEQFF. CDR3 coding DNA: TGTGCCAGCAGCTCTTCCTGGGGACAGAACTACAATGAGCAGTTCTTC.

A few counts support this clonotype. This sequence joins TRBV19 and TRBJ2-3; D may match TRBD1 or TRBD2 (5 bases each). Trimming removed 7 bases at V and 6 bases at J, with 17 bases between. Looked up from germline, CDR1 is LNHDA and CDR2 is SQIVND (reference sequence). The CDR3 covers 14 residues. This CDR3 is CASKAGRDVDTQYF. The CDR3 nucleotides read TGTGCCAGTAAGGCGGGCAGGGATGTGGATACGCAGTATTTT.

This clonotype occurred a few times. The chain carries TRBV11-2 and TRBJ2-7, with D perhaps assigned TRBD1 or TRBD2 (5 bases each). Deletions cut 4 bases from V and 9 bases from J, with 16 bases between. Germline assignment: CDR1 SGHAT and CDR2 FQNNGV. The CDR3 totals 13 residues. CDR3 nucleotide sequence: TGTGCCAGCAGCTCGGGACCAGGTCCTGGGCAGTACTTC. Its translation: CASSSGPGPGQYF.

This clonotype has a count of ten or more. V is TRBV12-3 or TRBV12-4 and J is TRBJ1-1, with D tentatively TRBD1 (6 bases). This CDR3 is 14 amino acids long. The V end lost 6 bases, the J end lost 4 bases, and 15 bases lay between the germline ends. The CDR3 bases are TGTGCCAGCAGGTTCAGGGGAAAAGGCACTGAAGCTTTCTTT. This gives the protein CASRFRGKGTEAFF.

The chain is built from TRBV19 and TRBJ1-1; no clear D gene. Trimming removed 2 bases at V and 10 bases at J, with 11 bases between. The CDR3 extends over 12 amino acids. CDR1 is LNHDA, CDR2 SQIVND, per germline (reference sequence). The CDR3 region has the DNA TGTGCCAGTAGTATAAGGTCCCACGGAGCTTTCTTT. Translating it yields CASSIRSHGAFF.

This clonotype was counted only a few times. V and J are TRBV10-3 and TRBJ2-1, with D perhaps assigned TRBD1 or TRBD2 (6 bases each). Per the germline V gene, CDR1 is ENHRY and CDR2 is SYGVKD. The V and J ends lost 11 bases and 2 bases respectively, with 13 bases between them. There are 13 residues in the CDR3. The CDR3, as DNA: TGTGCCGCCAAGGGGGGCACCTACAATGAGCAGTTCTTC. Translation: CAAKGGTYNEQFF.

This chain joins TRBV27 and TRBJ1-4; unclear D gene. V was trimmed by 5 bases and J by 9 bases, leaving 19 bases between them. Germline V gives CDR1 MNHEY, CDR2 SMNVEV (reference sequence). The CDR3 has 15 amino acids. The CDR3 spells CASSPSGSVGQKLFF. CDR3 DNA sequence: TGTGCCAGCAGTCCCTCGGGGAGTGTAGGGCAAAAACTGTTTTTT.

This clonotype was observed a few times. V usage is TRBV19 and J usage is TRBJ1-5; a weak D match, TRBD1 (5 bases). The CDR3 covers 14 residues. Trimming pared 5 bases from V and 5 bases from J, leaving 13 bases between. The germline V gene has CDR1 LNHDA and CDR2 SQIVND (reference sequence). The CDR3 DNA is TGTGCCAGTAGTCTCGCCAGGGAGGATCAGCCCCAGCATTTT. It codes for CASSLAREDQPQHF. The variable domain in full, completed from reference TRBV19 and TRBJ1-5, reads DGGITQSPKYLFRKEGQNVTLSCEQNLNHDAMYWYRQDPGQGLRLIYYSQIVNDFQKGDIAEGYSVSREKKESFPLTVTSAQKNPTAFYLCASSLAREDQPQHFGDGTRLSIL.

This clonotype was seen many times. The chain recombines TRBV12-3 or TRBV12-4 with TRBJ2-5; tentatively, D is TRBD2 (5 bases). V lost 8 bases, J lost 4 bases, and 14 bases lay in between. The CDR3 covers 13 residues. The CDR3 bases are TGTGCCAGCGTCCTGGGGAGTTCAGAGACCCAGTACTTC. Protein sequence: CASVLGSSETQYF.

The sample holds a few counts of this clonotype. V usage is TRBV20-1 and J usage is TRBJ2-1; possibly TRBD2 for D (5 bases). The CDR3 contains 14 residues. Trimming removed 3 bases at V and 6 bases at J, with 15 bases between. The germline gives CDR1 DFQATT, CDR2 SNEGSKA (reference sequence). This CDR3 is CSASRSGWSNEQFF. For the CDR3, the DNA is TGCAGTGCTAGTCGCAGCGGTTGGAGCAATGAGCAGTTCTTC.